The TCR beta chain described here comes from a study of blood T cell repertoires in COVID-19. Study details: Nucleic acid was either cDNA or gDNA, and it came from T cells, B-cell-depleted T cells, or PBMCs.

Original data processing: The assay estimated nucleated cells by amplifying reference gene primers. Sequencing used immunoSEQ multiplex PCR; TCRdb keeps in-frame clones, though not all of them. D and trimming come from the DNA, and the V and J calls and clone size come from that table. The sample lists around 480,000 clones, approximately 88% occurring once. Germline CDR1 is SGHNT and CDR2 is YENEEA. Trimming cost V 5 bases and J 4 bases; bases outside gene matches: 7. CDR3 length: 14 residues. Sequencing was performed on peripheral blood. The chain joins TRBV11-3 to TRBJ2-5, with 7 nucleotides matching TRBD1. This sequence originates from a woman aged 50 to 60 with COVID-19, enrolled during active disease. CDR3 DNA sequence: TGTGCCAGCAGCGGACAGGACAGTGGAGAGACCCAGTACTTC. Protein: CASSGQDSGETQYF.